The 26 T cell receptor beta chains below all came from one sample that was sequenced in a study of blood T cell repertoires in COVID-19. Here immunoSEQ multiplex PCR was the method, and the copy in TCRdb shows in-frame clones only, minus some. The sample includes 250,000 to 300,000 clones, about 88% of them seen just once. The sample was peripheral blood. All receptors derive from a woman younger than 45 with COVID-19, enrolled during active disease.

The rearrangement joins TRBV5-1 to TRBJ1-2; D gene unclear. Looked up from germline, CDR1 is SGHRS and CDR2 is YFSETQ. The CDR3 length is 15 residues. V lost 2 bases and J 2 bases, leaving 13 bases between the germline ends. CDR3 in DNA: TGCGCCAGCAGCTTTTTTTCCGACACAAACTATGGCTACACCTTC. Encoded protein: CASSFFSDTNYGYTF. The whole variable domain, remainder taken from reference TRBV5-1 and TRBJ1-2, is KAGVTQTPRYLIKTRGQQVTLSCSPISGHRSVSWYQQTPGQGLQFLFEYFSETQRNKGNFPGRFSGRQFSNSRSEMNVSTLELGDSALYLCASSFFSDTNYGYTFGSGTRLTVV.

In DNA, the CDR3 is TGTGCCTGGAGTCTACGGGACAACTCCTACGAGCAGTACTTC. Amino acid sequence: CAWSLRDNSYEQYF. The rearrangement links TRBV30 to TRBJ2-7; D perhaps matches TRBD1 (6 bases). Deletions cut 2 bases from V and 0 bases from J, with 11 bases between. Germline CDR1 and CDR2: GTSNPN and SVGIG (reference sequence). The CDR3 spans 14 residues.

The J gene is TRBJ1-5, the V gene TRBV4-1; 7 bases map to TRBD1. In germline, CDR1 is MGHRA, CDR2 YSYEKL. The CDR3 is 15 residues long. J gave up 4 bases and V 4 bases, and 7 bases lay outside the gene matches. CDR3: CASSPGQNINQPQHF. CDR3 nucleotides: TGCGCCAGCAGCCCGGGACAGAATATTAATCAGCCCCAGCATTTT.

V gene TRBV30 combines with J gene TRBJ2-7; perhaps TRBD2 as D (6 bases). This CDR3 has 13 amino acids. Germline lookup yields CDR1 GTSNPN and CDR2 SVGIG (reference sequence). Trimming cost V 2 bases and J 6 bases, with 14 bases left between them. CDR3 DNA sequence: TGTGCCTGGAGTTTCCAGCGGGTAAGCGAGCAGTACTTC. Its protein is CAWSFQRVSEQYF. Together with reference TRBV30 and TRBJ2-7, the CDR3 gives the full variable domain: SQTIHQWPATLVQPVGSPLSLECTVEGTSNPNLYWYRQAAGRGLQLLFYSVGIGQISSEVPQNLSASRPQDRQFILSSKKLLLSDSGFYLCAWSFQRVSEQYFGPGTRLTVT.

The DNA of the CDR3 is TGCGCCAGCAGTGATTTGGGACAGGGGAGCCGGCAGCCCCAGCATTTT. Protein: CASSDLGQGSRQPQHF. The J gene is TRBJ1-5, the V gene TRBV10-2; 10 positions match TRBD1. The CDR3 spans 16 residues. Germline V CDR1 and CDR2: WSHSY, SAAADI. Unmatched junction bases numbered 9, after V lost 3 bases and J lost 7 bases.

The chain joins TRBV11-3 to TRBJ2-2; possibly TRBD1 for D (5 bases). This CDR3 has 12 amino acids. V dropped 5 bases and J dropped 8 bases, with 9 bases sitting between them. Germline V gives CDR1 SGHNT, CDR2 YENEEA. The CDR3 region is CASSRRGGELFF. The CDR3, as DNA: TGTGCCAGCAGCCGTAGGGGAGGGGAGCTGTTTTTT.

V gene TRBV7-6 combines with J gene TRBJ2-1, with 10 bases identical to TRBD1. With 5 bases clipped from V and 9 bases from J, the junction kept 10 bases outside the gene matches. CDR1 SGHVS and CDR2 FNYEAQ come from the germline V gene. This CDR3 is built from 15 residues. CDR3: CASSQGGQGSGEQFF. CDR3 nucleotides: TGTGCCAGCAGCCAGGGGGGACAGGGGTCGGGTGAGCAGTTCTTC.

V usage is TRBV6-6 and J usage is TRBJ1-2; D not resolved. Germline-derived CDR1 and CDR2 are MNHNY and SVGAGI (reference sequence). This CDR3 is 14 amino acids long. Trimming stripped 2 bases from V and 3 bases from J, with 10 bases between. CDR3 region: CASSYERRHYGYTF. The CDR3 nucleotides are TGTGCCAGCAGTTACGAGAGGAGACACTATGGCTACACCTTC.

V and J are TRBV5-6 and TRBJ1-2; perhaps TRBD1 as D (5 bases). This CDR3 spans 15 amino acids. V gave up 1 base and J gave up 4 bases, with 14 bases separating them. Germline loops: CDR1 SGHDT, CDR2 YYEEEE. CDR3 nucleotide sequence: TGTGCCAGCAGCTTGTTAGGGGAAAGAGGCTATGGCTACACCTTC. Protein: CASSLLGERGYGYTF.

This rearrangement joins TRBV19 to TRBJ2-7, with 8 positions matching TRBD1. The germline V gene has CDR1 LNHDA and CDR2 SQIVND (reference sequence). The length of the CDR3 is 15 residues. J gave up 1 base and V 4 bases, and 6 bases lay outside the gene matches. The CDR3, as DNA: TGTGCCAGTAGTACAAGGACAGGGAGGTCCTACGAGCAGTACTTC. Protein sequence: CASSTRTGRSYEQYF.

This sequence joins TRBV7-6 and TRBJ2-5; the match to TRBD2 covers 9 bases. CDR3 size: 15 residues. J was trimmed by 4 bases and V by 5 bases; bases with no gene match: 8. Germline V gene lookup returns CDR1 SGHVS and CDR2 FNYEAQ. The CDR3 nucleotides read TGTGCCAGCAGCCGCGGGGGGGACCGTGTAGAGACCCAGTACTTC. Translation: CASSRGGDRVETQYF.

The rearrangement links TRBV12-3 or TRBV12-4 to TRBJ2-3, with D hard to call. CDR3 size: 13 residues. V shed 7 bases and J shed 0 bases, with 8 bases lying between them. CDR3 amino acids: CASTISSTDTQYF. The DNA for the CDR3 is TGTGCCAGCACTATCTCCAGCACAGATACGCAGTATTTT.

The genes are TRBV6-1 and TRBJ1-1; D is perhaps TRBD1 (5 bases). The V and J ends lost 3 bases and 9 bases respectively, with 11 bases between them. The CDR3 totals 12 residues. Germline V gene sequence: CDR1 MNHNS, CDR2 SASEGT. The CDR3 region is CASSEPDRQAFF. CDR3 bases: TGTGCCAGCAGTGAGCCAGACAGACAAGCTTTCTTT.

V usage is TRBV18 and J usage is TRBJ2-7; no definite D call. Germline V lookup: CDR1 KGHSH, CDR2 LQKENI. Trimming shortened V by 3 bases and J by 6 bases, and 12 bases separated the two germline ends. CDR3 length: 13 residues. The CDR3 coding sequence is TGTGCCAGCTCACCTCCCCTTGAGTTCGAGCAGTACTTC. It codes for CASSPPLEFEQYF.

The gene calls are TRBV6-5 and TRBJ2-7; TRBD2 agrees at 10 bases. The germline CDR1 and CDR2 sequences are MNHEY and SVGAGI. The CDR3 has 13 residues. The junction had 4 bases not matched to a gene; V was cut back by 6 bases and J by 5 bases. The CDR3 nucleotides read TGTGCCAGCAGGTTAGCGGGAGGTGACGAGCAGTACTTC. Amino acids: CASRLAGGDEQYF.

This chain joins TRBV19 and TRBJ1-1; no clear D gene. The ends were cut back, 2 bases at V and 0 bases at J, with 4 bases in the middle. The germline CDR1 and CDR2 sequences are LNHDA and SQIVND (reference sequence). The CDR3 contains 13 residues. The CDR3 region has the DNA TGTGCCAGTAGTATATATGTGAACACTGAAGCTTTCTTT. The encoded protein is CASSIYVNTEAFF.

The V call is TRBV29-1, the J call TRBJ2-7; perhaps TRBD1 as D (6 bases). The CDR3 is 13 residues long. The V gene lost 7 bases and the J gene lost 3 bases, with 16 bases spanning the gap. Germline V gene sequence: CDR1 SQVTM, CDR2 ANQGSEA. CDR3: CSAQTGTYYEQYF. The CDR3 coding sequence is TGCAGCGCCCAAACCGGGACATACTACGAGCAGTACTTC.

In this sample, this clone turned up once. The CDR3 DNA reads TGTGCCAGCAGCGTAGGGACTAGCGGGCCCTACGAGCAGTACTTC. This sequence encodes CASSVGTSGPYEQYF. The chain couples TRBV9 to TRBJ2-7, with 11 positions matching TRBD2. This CDR3 is 15 amino acids long. Germline V gene data show CDR1 as SGDLS and CDR2 as YYNGEE. J lost 2 bases, V lost 0 bases, and 1 base had no gene match.

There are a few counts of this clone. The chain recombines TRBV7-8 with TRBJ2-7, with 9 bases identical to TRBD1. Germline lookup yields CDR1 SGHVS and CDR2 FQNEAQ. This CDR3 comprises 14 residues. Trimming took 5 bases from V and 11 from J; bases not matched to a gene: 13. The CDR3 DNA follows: TGTGCCAGCAGCCCAACCGGGACAGGGTTCGTCGAGTACTTC. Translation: CASSPTGTGFVEYF.

This CDR3 is CASSQTPTGFSSYEQYF. CDR3 in DNA: TGTGCCAGCAGCCAAACCCCGACAGGGTTTTCCTCCTACGAGCAGTACTTC. The rearrangement uses TRBV3-1 (or the pseudogene TRBV3-2) and TRBJ2-7; the match to TRBD1 covers 7 bases. The CDR3 has 17 amino acids. J gave up 0 bases and V 2 bases, and 10 bases lay outside the gene matches. Germline V CDR1 and CDR2: LGHDT, YNNKEL (reference sequence).

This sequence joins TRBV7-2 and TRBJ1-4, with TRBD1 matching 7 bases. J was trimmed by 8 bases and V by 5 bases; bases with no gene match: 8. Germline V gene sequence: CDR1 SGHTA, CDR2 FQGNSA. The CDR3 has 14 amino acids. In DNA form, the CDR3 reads TGTGCCAGCAGCCGCGGGACAGTCGGCGAAAAACTGTTTTTT. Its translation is CASSRGTVGEKLFF. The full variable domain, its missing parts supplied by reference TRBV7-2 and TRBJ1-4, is GAGVSQSPSNKVTEKGKDVELRCDPISGHTALYWYRQSLGQGLEFLIYFQGNSAPDKSGLPSDRFSAERTGGSVSTLTIQRTQQEDSAVYLCASSRGTVGEKLFFGSGTQLSVL.

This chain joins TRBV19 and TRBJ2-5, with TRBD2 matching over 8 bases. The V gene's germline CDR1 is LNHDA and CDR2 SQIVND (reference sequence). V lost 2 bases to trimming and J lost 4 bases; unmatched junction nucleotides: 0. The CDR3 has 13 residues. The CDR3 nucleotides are TGTGCCAGTAGTATACTAGCGGGAGAGACCCAGTACTTC. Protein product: CASSILAGETQYF.

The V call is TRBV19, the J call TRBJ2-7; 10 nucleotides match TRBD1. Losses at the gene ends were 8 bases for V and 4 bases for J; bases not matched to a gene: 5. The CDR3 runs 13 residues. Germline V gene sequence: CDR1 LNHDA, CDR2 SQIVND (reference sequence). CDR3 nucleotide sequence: TGTGCCAGTCGACAGGGGGCACGGTACGAGCAGTACTTC. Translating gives CASRQGARYEQYF.

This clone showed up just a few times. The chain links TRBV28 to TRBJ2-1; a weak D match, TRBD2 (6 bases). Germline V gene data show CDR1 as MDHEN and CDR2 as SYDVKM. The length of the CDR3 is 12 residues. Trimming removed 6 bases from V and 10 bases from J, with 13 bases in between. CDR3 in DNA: TGTGCCAGCAGACCACTAGCCCGGGAGCAGTTCTTC. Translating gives CASRPLAREQFF.

The CDR3 loop reads CASSPILLAERDEQFF. The CDR3 DNA reads TGTGCCAGCTCACCGATCCTACTAGCGGAGAGAGATGAGCAGTTCTTC. This chain links TRBV18 with TRBJ2-1; 8 bases line up with TRBD2. The CDR3 loop spans 16 amino acids. The germline CDR1 and CDR2 sequences are KGHSH and LQKENI. J was trimmed by 8 bases and V by 3 bases; bases with no gene match: 12.

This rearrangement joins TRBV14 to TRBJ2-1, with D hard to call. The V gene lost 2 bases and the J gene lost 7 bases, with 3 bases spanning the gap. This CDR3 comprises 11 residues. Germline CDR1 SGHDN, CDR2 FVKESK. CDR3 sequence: CASSQINEQFF. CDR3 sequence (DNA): TGTGCCAGCAGCCAAATAAATGAGCAGTTCTTC.